The 18 T cell receptor beta chains given below trace back to one sample, sequenced in a study of blood T cell repertoires in COVID-19 (TCRdb year 2020). Libraries were built with the immunoSEQ multiplex PCR assay. Not all clones reach the TCRdb copy of this immuneACCESS table, which keeps in-frame sequences only. Checked studies attribute under half of the gap to unresolved V genes and leave the rest unexplained. This sample gives about 270,000 clones in total; roughly 86% of them show up just once. The ten largest clones take up about 1% of the sample. Sequencing was done on a sample of PBMCs or T cells enriched from blood (not recorded which). These receptors originate from a woman aged 25 to 45 who had recovered from COVID-19.

This chain joins TRBV5-6 and TRBJ1-1; the D is unclear. CDR3 length: 15 amino acids. Trimming took off 1 base at V and 8 bases at J, with 18 bases between the two ends. Per the germline V gene, CDR1 is SGHDT and CDR2 is YYEEEE. CDR3 sequence: CASSLSGVGRQEAFF. The CDR3 nucleotides read TGTGCCAGCAGCTTGAGCGGGGTAGGTCGGCAAGAAGCTTTCTTT.

The chain couples TRBV7-2 to TRBJ1-1; D not certain. Trimming left V 5 bases short and J 3 bases short, with 13 bases between. Germline lookup yields CDR1 SGHTA and CDR2 FQGNSA. The CDR3 is 14 residues long. The DNA for the CDR3 is TGTGCCAGCAGCCTTCTTTGGTCGGACACTGAAGCTTTCTTT. It is translated as CASSLLWSDTEAFF.

This sequence joins TRBV14 and TRBJ1-2, with TRBD1 as a possible D gene (6 bases). CDR3 length: 14 amino acids. The V gene lost 0 bases and the J gene lost 7 bases, with 12 bases spanning the gap. Germline V gene sequence: CDR1 SGHDN, CDR2 FVKESK. The CDR3 DNA is TGTGCCAGCAGCCAAGACAACAGGGTTGGTGGCTACACCTTC. Its protein is CASSQDNRVGGYTF.

DNA for the CDR3: TGTGCCAGCAACCTTTTGGGACTAGCGGGAGGAGAGCAGTTCTTC. It encodes CASNLLGLAGGEQFF. V usage is TRBV2 and J usage is TRBJ2-1; 15 bases line up with TRBD2. Per germline, CDR1 SNHLY and CDR2 FYNNEI. This CDR3 is built from 15 residues. Unmatched junction bases numbered 8, after V lost 7 bases and J lost 10 bases. The entire variable domain, with the rest obtained from reference TRBV2 and TRBJ2-1, is as follows: EPEVTQTPSHQVTQMGQEVILRCVPISNHLYFYWYRQILGQKVEFLVSFYNNEISEKSEIFDDQFSVERPDGSNFTLKIRSTKLEDSAMYFCASNLLGLAGGEQFFGPGTRLTVL.

This clone was observed a single time. V is TRBV5-1 and J is TRBJ2-7; 10 bases are a match to TRBD1. V dropped 0 bases and J dropped 8; count of bases not matched to a gene: 5. Per germline, CDR1 SGHRS and CDR2 YFSETQ. CDR3 length: 14 amino acids. The DNA for the CDR3 is TGCGCCAGCAGCTTGGGAGACAGGGGGCTTAAGCAGTACTTC. Amino acids: CASSLGDRGLKQYF.

The V gene is TRBV7-9, the J gene TRBJ1-4; no clear D gene. Deletions cut 4 bases from V and 0 bases from J, with 9 bases between. Germline V gene lookup returns CDR1 SEHNR and CDR2 FQNEAQ (reference sequence). The CDR3 consists of 15 residues. The CDR3: CASSYRGTTNEKLFF. The CDR3 nucleotides are TGTGCCAGCAGCTACCGCGGGACAACTAATGAAAAACTGTTTTTT.

The chain combines TRBV7-9 with TRBJ1-1; no clear D. The CDR3 runs 15 residues. V lost 5 bases to trimming and J lost 1 base, with 14 bases between them. The germline V gene has CDR1 SEHNR and CDR2 FQNEAQ (reference sequence). The CDR3 DNA sequence: TGTGCCAGCAGCCACCCCCGGGAACAGAACACTGAAGCTTTCTTT. Its protein is CASSHPREQNTEAFF.

The chain is built from TRBV4-1 and TRBJ1-5; D unclear. The CDR3 totals 15 residues. The V and J ends lost 0 bases and 7 bases respectively, with 13 bases between them. Germline values: CDR1 MGHRA, CDR2 YSYEKL. The CDR3 is CASSQDIRDGQPQHF. The CDR3 DNA sequence: TGCGCCAGCAGCCAAGATATCCGGGATGGGCAGCCCCAGCATTTT.

The chain couples TRBV19 to TRBJ1-1; D possibly corresponds to TRBD1 (5 bases). Deletions cut 3 bases from V and 3 bases from J, with 11 bases between. CDR3 length: 14 residues. Germline V lookup: CDR1 LNHDA, CDR2 SQIVND (reference sequence). CDR3 nucleotides: TGTGCCAGTAGTATTTCCACGGGGGACACTGAAGCTTTCTTT. This encodes CASSISTGDTEAFF.

This chain joins TRBV11-3 and TRBJ2-1, with TRBD1 matching 7 bases. CDR3 size: 15 residues. V was pared by 6 bases and J by 2 bases, with 7 bases of the junction left unmatched. The germline gives CDR1 SGHNT, CDR2 YENEEA. The CDR3 bases are TGTGCCAGCAGAAAACAGGGGAAACCCTACAATGAGCAGTTCTTC. Translation: CASRKQGKPYNEQFF. Full variable domain (remainder filled in from reference TRBV11-3 and TRBJ2-1): EAGVVQSPRYKIIEKKQPVAFWCNPISGHNTLYWYLQNLGQGPELLIRYENEEAVDDSQLPKDRFSAERLKGVDSTLKIQPAELGDSAVYLCASRKQGKPYNEQFFGPGTRLTVL.

This chain connects TRBV29-1 to TRBJ2-7; 13 nucleotides match TRBD2. Trimming took 4 bases from V and 3 from J; bases not matched to a gene: 0. The CDR3 contains 13 residues. Germline V gives CDR1 SQVTM, CDR2 ANQGSEA. CDR3 in DNA: TGCAGCGTTGGGACTAGCGGGAGCTACGAGCAGTACTTC. It encodes CSVGTSGSYEQYF.

The gene calls are TRBV3-1 (or the pseudogene TRBV3-2) and TRBJ2-7, with D unresolved. V lost 1 base and J lost 9, with 10 bases in between. This CDR3 contains 12 residues. Germline CDR1 and CDR2: LGHDT and YNNKEL (reference sequence). The CDR3 sequence: CASSQGRNGQYF. Here the CDR3 DNA reads TGTGCCAGCAGCCAAGGAAGAAACGGGCAGTACTTC.

The chain is built from TRBV28 and TRBJ1-3, with D perhaps TRBD1 (6 bases). The CDR3 is 16 amino acids. CDR1 MDHEN and CDR2 SYDVKM come from the germline V gene. V was pared by 2 bases and J by 1 base, with 12 bases between. The CDR3 bases are TGTGCCAGCAGTTTAAAAGGGGGAATTTCTGGAAACACCATATATTTT. Its translation: CASSLKGGISGNTIYF.

The chain has TRBV29-1 and TRBJ2-2, with a weak D call TRBD2 (5 bases). V shed 4 bases and J shed 3 bases, with 18 bases lying between them. The length of the CDR3 is 16 residues. Germline V gives CDR1 SQVTM, CDR2 ANQGSEA. Here the CDR3 DNA reads TGCAGCGTTGGGTTTGTCGGGAATCTAGACACCGGGGAGCTGTTTTTT. It encodes CSVGFVGNLDTGELFF.

The rearrangement uses TRBV7-3 and TRBJ2-3; the match to TRBD2 covers 9 bases. The CDR3 has 14 residues. The germline V gene has CDR1 SGHTA and CDR2 FQGTGA. V was clipped by 5 bases and J by 4 bases; unmatched bases: 4. The chain's CDR3 is CASSQLAGADTQYF. The CDR3 DNA reads as TGTGCCAGCAGCCAGTTAGCGGGAGCAGATACGCAGTATTTT.

The genes are TRBV24-1 and TRBJ2-7; 8 nucleotides line up with TRBD2. CDR3 length: 14 amino acids. Germline assignment: CDR1 KGHDR and CDR2 SFDVKD. V shed 5 bases and J 7 bases; nucleotides not matched to a gene: 9. In DNA form, the CDR3 reads TGTGCCACCAGTGTGGCTAGCGGGCCGGGAGAGCAGTACTTC. Residues: CATSVASGPGEQYF.

CDR3 sequence: CASSAVTDSPLHF. The CDR3 DNA reads TGTGCCAGCAGCGCCGTAACAGATTCACCCCTCCACTTT. This chain links TRBV7-8 with TRBJ1-6; D is unclear. Germline V gene sequence: CDR1 SGHVS, CDR2 FQNEAQ. Trimming pared 5 bases from V and 8 bases from J, leaving 10 bases between. The CDR3 contains 13 residues.

V gene TRBV27 combines with J gene TRBJ2-7, with TRBD1 as a possible D gene (6 bases). V dropped 5 bases and J dropped 2 bases, with 13 bases sitting between them. Germline V gene lookup returns CDR1 MNHEY and CDR2 SMNVEV (reference sequence). The CDR3 extends over 14 amino acids. This CDR3 reads CASSPVGTTYEQYF. For the CDR3, the DNA is TGTGCCAGCAGTCCCGTCGGGACAACCTACGAGCAGTACTTC.